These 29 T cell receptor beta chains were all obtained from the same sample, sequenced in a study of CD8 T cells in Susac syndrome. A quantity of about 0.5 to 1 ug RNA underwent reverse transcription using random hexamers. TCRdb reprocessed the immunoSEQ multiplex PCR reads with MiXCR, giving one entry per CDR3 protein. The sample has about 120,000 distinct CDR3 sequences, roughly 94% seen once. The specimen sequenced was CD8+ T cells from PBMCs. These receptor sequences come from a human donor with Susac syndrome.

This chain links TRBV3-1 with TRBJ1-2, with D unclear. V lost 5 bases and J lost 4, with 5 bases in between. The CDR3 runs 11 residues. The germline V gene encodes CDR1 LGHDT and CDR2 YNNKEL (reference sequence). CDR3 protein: CASSDFYGYTF. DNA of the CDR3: TGTGCCAGCAGCGACTTCTATGGCTACACCTTC. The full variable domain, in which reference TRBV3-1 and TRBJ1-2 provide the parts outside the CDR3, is DTAVSQTPKYLVTQMGNDKSIKCEQNLGHDTMYWYKQDSKKFLKIMFSYNNKELIINETVPNRFSPKSPDKAHLNLHINSLELGDSAVYFCASSDFYGYTFGSGTRLTVV.

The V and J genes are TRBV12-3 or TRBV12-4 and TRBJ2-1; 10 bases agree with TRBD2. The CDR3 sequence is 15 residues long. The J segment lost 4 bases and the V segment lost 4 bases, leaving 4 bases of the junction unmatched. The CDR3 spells CASSSSGGPYNEQFF. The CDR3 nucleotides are TGTGCCAGCAGTTCTAGCGGGGGCCCTTACAATGAGCAGTTCTTC.

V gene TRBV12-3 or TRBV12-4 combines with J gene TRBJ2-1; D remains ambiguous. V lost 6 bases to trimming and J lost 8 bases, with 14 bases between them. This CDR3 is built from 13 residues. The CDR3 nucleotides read TGTGCCAGCAGGGGCCCCTATCGGGATGAGCAGTTCTTC. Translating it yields CASRGPYRDEQFF.

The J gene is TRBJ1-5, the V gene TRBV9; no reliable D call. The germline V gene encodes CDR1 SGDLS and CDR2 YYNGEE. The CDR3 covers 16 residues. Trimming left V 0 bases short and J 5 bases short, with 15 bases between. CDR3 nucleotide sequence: TGTGCCAGCAGCGTAGCCCTCTCTGGGAGCTATCAGCCCCAGCATTTT. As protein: CASSVALSGSYQPQHF.

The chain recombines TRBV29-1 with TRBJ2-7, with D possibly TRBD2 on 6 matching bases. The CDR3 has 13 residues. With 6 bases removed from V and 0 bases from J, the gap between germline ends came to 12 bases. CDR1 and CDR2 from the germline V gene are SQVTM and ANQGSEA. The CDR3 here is CSVPGGPSYEQYF. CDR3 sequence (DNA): TGCAGCGTCCCCGGGGGTCCCTCCTACGAGCAGTACTTC.

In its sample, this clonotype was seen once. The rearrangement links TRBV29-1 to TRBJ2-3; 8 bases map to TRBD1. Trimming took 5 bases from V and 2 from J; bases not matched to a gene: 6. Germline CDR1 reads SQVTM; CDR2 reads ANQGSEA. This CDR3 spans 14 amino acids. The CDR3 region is CSVLTGDLTDTQYF. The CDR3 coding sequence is TGCAGCGTTTTGACAGGGGATCTCACAGATACGCAGTATTTT.

This CDR3 is CASSAGVPEAFF. The CDR3, as DNA: TGTGCCAGCAGTGCAGGGGTCCCTGAAGCTTTCTTT. This chain links TRBV4-2 with TRBJ1-1, with a possible D match to TRBD1 (6 bases). Trimming took 6 bases from V and 6 from J, leaving 11 bases between them. CDR1 is LGHNA, CDR2 YNFKEQ, per germline. This CDR3 contains 12 residues.

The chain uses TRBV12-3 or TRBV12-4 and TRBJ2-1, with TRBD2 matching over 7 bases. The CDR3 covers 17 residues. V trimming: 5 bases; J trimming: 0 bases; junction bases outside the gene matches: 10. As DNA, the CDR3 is TGTGCCAGCAGTCCGGGGGAGGGTAGCGGCTCCTACAATGAGCAGTTCTTC. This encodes CASSPGEGSGSYNEQFF.

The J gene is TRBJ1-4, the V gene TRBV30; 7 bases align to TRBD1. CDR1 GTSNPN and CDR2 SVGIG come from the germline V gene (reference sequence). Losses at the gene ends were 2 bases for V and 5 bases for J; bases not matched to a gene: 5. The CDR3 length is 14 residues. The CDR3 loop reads CAWSSGTANEKLFF. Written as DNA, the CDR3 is TGTGCCTGGAGTTCCGGGACAGCGAATGAAAAACTGTTTTTT. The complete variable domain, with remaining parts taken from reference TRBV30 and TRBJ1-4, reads SQTIHQWPATLVQPVGSPLSLECTVEGTSNPNLYWYRQAAGRGLQLLFYSVGIGQISSEVPQNLSASRPQDRQFILSSKKLLLSDSGFYLCAWSSGTANEKLFFGSGTQLSVL.

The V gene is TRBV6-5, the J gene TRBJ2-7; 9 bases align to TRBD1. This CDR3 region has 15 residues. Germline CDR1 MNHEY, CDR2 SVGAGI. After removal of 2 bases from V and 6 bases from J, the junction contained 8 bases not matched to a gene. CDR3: CASSYGTGSSGEQYF. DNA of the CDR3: TGTGCCAGCAGTTACGGGACAGGGTCTTCGGGCGAGCAGTACTTC.

CDR3 bases: TGTGCCAGCAGCCAAGAGGCTGGCAGGGTGCAAGAGACCCAGTACTTC. Its protein product is CASSQEAGRVQETQYF. The rearrangement links TRBV3-1 to TRBJ2-5; possible D gene TRBD1, 5 bases. Trimming shortened V by 0 bases and J by 2 bases, and 13 bases separated the two germline ends. The CDR3 totals 16 residues. The germline V gene encodes CDR1 LGHDT and CDR2 YNNKEL (reference sequence).

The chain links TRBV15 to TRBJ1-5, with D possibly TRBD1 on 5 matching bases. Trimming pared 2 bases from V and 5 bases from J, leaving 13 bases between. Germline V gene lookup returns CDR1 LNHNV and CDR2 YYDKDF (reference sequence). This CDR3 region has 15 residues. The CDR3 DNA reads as TGTGCCACCAGCAGACCGGGGGGTACCGATCAGCCCCAGCATTTT. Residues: CATSRPGGTDQPQHF.

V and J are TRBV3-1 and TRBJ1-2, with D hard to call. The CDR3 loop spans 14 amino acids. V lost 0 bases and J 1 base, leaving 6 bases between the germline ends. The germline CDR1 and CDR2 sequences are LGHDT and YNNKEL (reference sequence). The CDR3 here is CASSQDPGNYGYTF. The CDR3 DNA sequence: TGTGCCAGCAGCCAAGATCCGGGTAACTATGGCTACACCTTC.

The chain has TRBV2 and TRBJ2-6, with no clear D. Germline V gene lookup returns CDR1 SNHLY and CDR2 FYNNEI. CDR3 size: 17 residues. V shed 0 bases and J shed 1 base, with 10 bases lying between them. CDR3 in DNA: TGTGCCAGCAGTGAAGCGAGGTGGGGTTCTGGGGCCAACGTCCTGACTTTC. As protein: CASSEARWGSGANVLTF.

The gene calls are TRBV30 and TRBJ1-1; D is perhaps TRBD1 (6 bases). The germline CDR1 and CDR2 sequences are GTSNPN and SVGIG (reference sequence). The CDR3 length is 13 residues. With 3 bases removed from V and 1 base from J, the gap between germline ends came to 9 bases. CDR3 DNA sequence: TGTGCCTGGAGCGGACAGCCGAACACTGAAGCTTTCTTT. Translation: CAWSGQPNTEAFF.

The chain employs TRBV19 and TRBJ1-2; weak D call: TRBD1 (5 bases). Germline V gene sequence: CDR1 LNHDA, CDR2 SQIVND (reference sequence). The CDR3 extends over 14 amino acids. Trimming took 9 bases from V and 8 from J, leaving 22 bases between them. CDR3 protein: CASKLRGQEGGYTF. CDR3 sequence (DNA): TGTGCCAGCAAACTCAGAGGACAAGAGGGAGGCTACACCTTC.

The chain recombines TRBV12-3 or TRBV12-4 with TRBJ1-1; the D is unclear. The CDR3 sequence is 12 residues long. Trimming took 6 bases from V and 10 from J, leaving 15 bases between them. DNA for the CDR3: TGTGCCAGCAGCCTAGACACCTTGGGAGCTTTCTTT. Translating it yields CASSLDTLGAFF.

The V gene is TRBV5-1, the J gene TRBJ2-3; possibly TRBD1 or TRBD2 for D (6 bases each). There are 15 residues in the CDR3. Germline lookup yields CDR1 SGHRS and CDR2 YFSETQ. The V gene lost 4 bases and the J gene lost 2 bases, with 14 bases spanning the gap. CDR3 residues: CASSSEGGTTDTQYF. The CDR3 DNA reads TGCGCCAGCAGCAGTGAAGGGGGGACCACAGATACGCAGTATTTT.

For the CDR3, the DNA is TGTGCCAGCAGACTAGGAGGTACGCAGTATTTT. As protein: CASRLGGTQYF. This chain joins TRBV6-5 and TRBJ2-3; D might be TRBD2 (5 bases). Trimming removed 6 bases at V and 8 bases at J, with 9 bases between. The germline V gene encodes CDR1 MNHEY and CDR2 SVGAGI. The CDR3 has 11 amino acids.

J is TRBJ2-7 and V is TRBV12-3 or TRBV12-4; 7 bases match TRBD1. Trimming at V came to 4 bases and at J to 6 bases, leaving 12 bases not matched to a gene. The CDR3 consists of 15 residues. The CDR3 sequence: CASSSGQPRGIEQYF. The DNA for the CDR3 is TGTGCCAGCAGTTCGGGACAGCCGAGGGGTATCGAGCAGTACTTC.

The CDR3 region has the DNA TGTGCCAGCAGCTTAGTCGGGACTGACCTAGAGCAGTACTTC. Translation: CASSLVGTDLEQYF. The chain carries TRBV7-9 and TRBJ2-7; D might be TRBD2 (6 bases). The ends were cut back, 1 base at V and 7 bases at J, with 14 bases in the middle. The CDR3 totals 14 residues. Germline values: CDR1 SEHNR, CDR2 FQNEAQ (reference sequence).

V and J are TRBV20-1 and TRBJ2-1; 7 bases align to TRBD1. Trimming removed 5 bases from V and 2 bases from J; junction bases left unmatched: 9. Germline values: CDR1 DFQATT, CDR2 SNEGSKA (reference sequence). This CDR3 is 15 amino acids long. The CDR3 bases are TGCAGTGCTCAAGAGGGGACAGATCCCTACAATGAGCAGTTCTTC. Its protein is CSAQEGTDPYNEQFF.

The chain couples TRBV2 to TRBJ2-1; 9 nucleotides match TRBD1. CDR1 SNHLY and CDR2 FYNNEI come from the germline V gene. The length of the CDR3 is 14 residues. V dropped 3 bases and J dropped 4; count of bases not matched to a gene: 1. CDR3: CASSDGTGYNEQFF. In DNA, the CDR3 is TGTGCCAGCAGTGACGGGACAGGGTACAATGAGCAGTTCTTC.

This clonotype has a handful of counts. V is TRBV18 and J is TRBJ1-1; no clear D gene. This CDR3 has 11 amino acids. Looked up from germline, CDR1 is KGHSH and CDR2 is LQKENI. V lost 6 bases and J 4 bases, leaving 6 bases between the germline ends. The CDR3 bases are TGTGCCAGCTCGTATGGCACTGAAGCTTTCTTT. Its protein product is CASSYGTEAFF.

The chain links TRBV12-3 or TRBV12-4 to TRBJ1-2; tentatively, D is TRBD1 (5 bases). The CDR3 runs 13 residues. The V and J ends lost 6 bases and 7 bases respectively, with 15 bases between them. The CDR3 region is CASSQIGGSGYTF. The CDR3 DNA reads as TGTGCCAGCAGCCAAATCGGGGGGTCTGGCTACACCTTC.

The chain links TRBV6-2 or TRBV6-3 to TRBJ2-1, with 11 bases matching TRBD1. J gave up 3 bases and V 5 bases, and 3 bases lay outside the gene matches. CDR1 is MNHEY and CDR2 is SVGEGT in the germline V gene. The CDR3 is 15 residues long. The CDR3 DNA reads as TGTGCCAGCAGTAGGACAGGGGGCGGCTACAATGAGCAGTTCTTC. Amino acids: CASSRTGGGYNEQFF.

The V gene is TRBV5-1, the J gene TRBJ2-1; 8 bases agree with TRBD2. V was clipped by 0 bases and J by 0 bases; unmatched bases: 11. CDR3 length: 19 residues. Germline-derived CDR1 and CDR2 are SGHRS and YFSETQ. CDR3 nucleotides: TGCGCCAGCAGCTTGGAAGGGCTAGCGGGCTACAGCTCCTACAATGAGCAGTTCTTC. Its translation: CASSLEGLAGYSSYNEQFF.

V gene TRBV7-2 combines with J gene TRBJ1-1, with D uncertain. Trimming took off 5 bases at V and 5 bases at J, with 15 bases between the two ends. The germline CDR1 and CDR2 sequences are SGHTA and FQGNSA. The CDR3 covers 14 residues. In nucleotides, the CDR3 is TGTGCCAGCAGCACCCTTGAGGCGGTAACTGAAGCTTTCTTT. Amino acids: CASSTLEAVTEAFF.

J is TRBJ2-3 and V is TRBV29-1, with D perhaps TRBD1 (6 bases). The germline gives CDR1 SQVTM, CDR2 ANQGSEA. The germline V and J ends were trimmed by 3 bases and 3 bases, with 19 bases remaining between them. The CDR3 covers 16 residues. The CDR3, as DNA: TGCAGCGTTGAGGGAGAACAGGGCGGAAAAACAGATACGCAGTATTTT. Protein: CSVEGEQGGKTDTQYF.